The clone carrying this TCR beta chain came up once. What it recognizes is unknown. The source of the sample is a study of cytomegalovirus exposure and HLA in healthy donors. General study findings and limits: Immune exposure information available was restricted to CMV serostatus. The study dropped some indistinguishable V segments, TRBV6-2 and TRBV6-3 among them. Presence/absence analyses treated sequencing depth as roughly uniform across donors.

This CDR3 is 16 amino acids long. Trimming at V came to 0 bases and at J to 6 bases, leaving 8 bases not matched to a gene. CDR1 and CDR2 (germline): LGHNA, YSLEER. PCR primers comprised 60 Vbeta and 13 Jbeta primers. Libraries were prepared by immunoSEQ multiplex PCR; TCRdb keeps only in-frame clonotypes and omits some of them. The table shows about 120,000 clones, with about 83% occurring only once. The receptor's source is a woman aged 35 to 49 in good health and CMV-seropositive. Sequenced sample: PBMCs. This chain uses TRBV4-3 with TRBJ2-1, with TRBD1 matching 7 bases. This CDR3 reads CASSQEGTVDFNEQFF. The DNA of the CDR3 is TGCGCCAGCAGCCAAGAAGGGACAGTAGACTTCAATGAGCAGTTCTTC.